The 10 T cell receptor beta chains reported below all come from one sample, sequenced in a study of graft-versus-host responses after intestinal transplantation (dated by TCRdb to the early 2020s). Interpreted using the paper, the time point label stands for: cells obtained before transplantation from donor or recipient. Their cognate antigens are unknown. The library was produced with the immunoSEQ multiplex PCR assay. TCRdb retrieved this table from immuneACCESS and kept in-frame rearrangements only. Not all clones are present; in checked studies, unresolved V genes account for under half, and no reason is known for the remainder. This sample comprises 100,000 or so clones, 93% of them detected only once. Clones ranked in the top ten supply about 2% of the sample. The sequencing used unstimulated CD8+ T cells sorted from spleen or lymph node cells, collected before intestinal transplant. These receptors were obtained from a human donor who received an intestinal transplant.

The chain recombines TRBV7-2 with TRBJ2-3; 7 nucleotides match TRBD2. The ends lost 2 bases at V and 0 bases at J; junction bases unmatched: 5. Germline-derived CDR1 and CDR2 are SGHTA and FQGNSA. This CDR3 has 16 amino acids. CDR3 sequence (DNA): TGTGCCAGCAGCTTAATGGGCGGGGGAAGCACAGATACGCAGTATTTT. Encoded protein: CASSLMGGGSTDTQYF.

In its sample, this clone was seen once. The rearrangement uses TRBV4-3 and TRBJ1-3, with D perhaps matching TRBD1 (6 bases). V gave up 2 bases and J gave up 4 bases, with 12 bases separating them. This CDR3 region has 15 residues. The germline V gene encodes CDR1 LGHNA and CDR2 YSLEER. CDR3 loop: CASSQNTGSGNTIYF. The CDR3, as DNA: TGCGCCAGCAGCCAAAATACAGGGTCAGGAAACACCATATATTTT.

This chain uses TRBV7-2 with TRBJ1-2, with a weak D call TRBD1 (6 bases). CDR3 length: 11 amino acids. Germline V CDR1 and CDR2: SGHTA, FQGNSA. V lost 11 bases and J 8 bases, leaving 15 bases between the germline ends. In DNA, the CDR3 is TGTGCCGCTACAGAGGGGGTGGGCTACACCTTC. Its translation is CAATEGVGYTF.

The genes are TRBV18 and TRBJ2-7; a possible D gene is TRBD1 (6 bases). Trimming left V 2 bases short and J 5 bases short, with 7 bases between. The germline CDR1 and CDR2 sequences are KGHSH and LQKENI. The CDR3 length is 12 residues. The CDR3 protein is CASSPGGDEQYF. Written as DNA, the CDR3 is TGTGCCAGCTCACCAGGGGGCGACGAGCAGTACTTC.

The rearrangement uses TRBV6-6 and TRBJ2-1; D not resolved. Germline CDR1 and CDR2: MNHNY and SVGAGI (reference sequence). There are 14 residues in the CDR3. The V and J ends lost 2 bases and 1 base respectively, with 6 bases between them. CDR3 sequence reads: CASSYDSSYNEQFF. The CDR3 bases are TGTGCCAGCAGTTACGATAGTTCCTACAATGAGCAGTTCTTC.

The V call is TRBV2, the J call TRBJ1-1, with TRBD1 matching over 10 bases. V was pared by 6 bases and J by 2 bases, with 6 bases of the junction left unmatched. The CDR3 is 15 residues long. CDR1 SNHLY and CDR2 FYNNEI come from the germline V gene. The CDR3 region is CASSDGTGDNTEAFF. DNA of the CDR3: TGTGCCAGCAGCGATGGGACAGGGGATAACACTGAAGCTTTCTTT.

The J gene is TRBJ1-1, the V gene TRBV25-1, with D tentatively TRBD1 (6 bases). CDR1 MGHDK and CDR2 SYGVNS come from the germline V gene. The CDR3 totals 16 residues. The V end was cut by 6 bases, the J end by 1 base, with 18 bases between. In DNA, the CDR3 is TGTGCCAGCAGGCCCACAGGGCTGGGGAGGAACACTGAAGCTTTCTTT. The encoded protein is CASRPTGLGRNTEAFF.

V is TRBV9 and J is TRBJ2-7; 12 bases are a match to TRBD2. The V gene end was trimmed by 3 bases and the J gene end by 3 bases; junction bases not matched to a gene: 1. The CDR3 has 14 amino acids. Looked up from germline, CDR1 is SGDLS and CDR2 is YYNGEE. The CDR3 DNA is TGTGCCAGCAGCGGGACTAGCGGGAACTACGAGCAGTACTTC. Protein sequence: CASSGTSGNYEQYF.

The chain recombines TRBV6-5 with TRBJ2-5; TRBD1 matches at 8 bases. Germline V gene data show CDR1 as MNHEY and CDR2 as SVGAGI. The CDR3 spans 14 residues. V lost 7 bases to trimming and J lost 1 base; unmatched junction nucleotides: 5. CDR3 protein: CASTAGGVQETQYF. CDR3 DNA: TGTGCCAGCACCGCAGGGGGCGTCCAAGAGACCCAGTACTTC.

The chain employs TRBV5-4 and TRBJ1-3; D gene unclear. The germline V gene has CDR1 SGHNT and CDR2 YYREEE (reference sequence). V lost 4 bases, J lost 0 bases, and 11 bases lay in between. This CDR3 contains 15 residues. CDR3 nucleotide sequence: TGTGCCAGCAGCCGAACAGCCGGCTCTGGAAACACCATATATTTT. Translating it yields CASSRTAGSGNTIYF.